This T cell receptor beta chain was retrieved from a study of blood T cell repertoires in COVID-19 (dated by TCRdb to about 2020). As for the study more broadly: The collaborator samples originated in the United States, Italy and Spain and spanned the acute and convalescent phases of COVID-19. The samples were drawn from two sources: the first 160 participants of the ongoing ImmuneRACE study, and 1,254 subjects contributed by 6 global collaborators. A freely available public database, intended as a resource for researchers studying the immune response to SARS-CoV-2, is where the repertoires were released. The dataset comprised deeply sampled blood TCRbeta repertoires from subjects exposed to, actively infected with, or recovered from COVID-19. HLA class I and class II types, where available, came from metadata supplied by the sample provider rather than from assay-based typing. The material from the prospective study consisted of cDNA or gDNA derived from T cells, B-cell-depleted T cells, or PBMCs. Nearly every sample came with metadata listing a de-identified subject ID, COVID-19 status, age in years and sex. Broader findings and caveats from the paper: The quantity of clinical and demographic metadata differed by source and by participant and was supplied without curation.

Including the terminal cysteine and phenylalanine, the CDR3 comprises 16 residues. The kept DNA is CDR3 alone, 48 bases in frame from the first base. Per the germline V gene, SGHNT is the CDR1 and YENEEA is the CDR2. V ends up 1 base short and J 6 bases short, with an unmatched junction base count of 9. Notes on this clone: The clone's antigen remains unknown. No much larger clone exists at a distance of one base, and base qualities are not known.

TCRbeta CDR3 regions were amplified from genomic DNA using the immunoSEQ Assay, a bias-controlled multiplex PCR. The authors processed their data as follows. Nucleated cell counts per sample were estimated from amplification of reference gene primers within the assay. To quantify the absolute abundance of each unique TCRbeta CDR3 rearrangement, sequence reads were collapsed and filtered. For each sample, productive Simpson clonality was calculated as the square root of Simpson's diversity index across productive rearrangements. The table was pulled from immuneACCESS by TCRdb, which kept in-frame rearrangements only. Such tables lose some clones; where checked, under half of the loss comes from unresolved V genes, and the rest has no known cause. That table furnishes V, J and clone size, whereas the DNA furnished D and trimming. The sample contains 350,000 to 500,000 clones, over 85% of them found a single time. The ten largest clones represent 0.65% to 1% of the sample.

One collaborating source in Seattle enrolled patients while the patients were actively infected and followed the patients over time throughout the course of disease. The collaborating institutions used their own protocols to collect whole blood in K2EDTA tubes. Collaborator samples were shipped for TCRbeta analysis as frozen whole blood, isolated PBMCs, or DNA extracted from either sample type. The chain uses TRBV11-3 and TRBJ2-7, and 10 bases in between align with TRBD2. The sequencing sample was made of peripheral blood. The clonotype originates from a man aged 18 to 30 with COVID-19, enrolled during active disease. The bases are TGTGCCAGCAGCTTAGTGCCTGGTCTAGCGGGAGTCGAGCAGTACTTC. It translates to CASSLVPGLAGVEQYF.